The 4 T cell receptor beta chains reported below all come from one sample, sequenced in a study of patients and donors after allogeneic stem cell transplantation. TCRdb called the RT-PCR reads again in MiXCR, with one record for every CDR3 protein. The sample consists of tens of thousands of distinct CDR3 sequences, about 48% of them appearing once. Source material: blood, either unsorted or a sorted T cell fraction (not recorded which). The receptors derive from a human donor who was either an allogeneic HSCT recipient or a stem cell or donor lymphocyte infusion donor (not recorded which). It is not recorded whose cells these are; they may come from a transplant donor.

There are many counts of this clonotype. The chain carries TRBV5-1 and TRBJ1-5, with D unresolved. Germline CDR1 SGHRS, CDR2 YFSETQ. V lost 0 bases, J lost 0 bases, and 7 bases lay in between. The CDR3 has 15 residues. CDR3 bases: TGCGCCAGCAGCTTGGAGGGATTTAGCAATCAGCCCCAGCATTTT. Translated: CASSLEGFSNQPQHF.

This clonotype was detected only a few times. The CDR3 DNA reads TGTGCCAGCAGCCGCCTAACCCCGGGAGGCGAAGCTTTCTTT. Residues: CASSRLTPGGEAFF. This chain links TRBV4-2 with TRBJ1-1; D call uncertain. There are 14 residues in the CDR3. Germline values: CDR1 LGHNA, CDR2 YNFKEQ. Between the trimmed V and J ends, which lost 4 bases and 8 bases, there was a span of 17 bases.

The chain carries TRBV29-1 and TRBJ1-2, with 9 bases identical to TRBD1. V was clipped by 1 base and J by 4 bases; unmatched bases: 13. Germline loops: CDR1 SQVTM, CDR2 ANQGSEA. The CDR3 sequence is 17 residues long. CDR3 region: CSVEAPGQGTVGYGYTF. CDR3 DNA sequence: TGCAGCGTTGAAGCGCCGGGACAGGGAACTGTCGGCTATGGCTACACCTTC.

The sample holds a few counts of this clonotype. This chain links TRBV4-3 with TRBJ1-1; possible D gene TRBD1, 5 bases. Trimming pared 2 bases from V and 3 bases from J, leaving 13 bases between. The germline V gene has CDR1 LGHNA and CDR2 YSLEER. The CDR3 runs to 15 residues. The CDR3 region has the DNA TGCGCCAGCAGCCAATCTGCAGGGCGGGACACTGAAGCTTTCTTT. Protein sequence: CASSQSAGRDTEAFF.